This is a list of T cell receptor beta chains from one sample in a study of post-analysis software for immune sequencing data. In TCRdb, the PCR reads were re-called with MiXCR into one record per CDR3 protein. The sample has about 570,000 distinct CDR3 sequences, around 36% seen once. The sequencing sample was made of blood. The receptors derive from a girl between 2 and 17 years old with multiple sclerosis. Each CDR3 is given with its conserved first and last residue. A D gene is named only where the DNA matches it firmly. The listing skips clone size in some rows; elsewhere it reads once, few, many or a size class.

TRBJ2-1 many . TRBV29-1 CSVLRGGNEQFF TGCAGCGTCCTGAGGGGGGGCAATGAGCAGTTCTTC
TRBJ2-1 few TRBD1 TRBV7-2 CASSLLATGGEFF TGTGCCAGCAGCCTGCTGGCTACAGGGGGAGAGTTCTTC
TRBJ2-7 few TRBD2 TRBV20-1 CSVQTSGAYEQYF TGCAGTGTTCAGACTAGCGGGGCCTACGAGCAGTACTTC
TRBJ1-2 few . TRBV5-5 CASSSGESPYGYTF TGTGCCAGCAGTTCCGGGGAGTCCCCATATGGCTACACCTTC
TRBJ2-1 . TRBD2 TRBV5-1 CTSSFGGRDNEQFF TGCACCAGCAGCTTCGGAGGGAGGGACAATGAGCAGTTCTTC
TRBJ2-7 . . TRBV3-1 CASSQDPGDEQYF TGTGCCAGCAGCCAAGATCCAGGAGACGAGCAGTACTTC
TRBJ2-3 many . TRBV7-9 CASSLIPGRGDTQYF TGTGCCAGCAGCTTAATTCCAGGAAGGGGAGATACGCAGTATTTT
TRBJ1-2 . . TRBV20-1 CSATHWGKNYGYTF TGCAGTGCTACCCACTGGGGGAAGAACTATGGCTACACCTTC
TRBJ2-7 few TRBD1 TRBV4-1 CASRRTGQSTGEQYF TGCGCCAGCAGAAGGACAGGGCAGTCTACAGGCGAGCAGTACTTC
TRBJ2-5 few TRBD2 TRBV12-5 CASGRSGGETQYF TGTGCTAGTGGTAGGAGCGGGGGAGAGACCCAGTACTTC
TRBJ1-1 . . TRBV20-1 CSANHDRSPDAEAFF TGCAGTGCTAACCACGACAGGTCCCCGGACGCTGAAGCTTTCTTT
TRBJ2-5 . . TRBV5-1 CASYQGFGQETQYF TGCGCCAGTTACCAGGGATTTGGGCAAGAGACCCAGTACTTC
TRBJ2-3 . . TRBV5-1 CASSLALGGPDTQYF TGCGCCAGCAGCTTGGCCCTGGGCGGTCCAGATACGCAGTATTTT
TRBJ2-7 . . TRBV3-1 CASSQDSDGRGHYEQYF TGTGCCAGCAGCCAAGATTCGGACGGCCGGGGCCACTACGAGCAGTACTTC
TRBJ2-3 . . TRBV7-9 CASSTNRGQLTDAQYF TGTGCCAGCAGCACGAACCGGGGCCAACTCACAGATGCGCAGTATTTT
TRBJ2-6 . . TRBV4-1 CASSPGSLSGANVLTF TGCGCCAGCAGCCCGGGGAGCCTTTCTGGGGCCAACGTCCTGACTTTC
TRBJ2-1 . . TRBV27 CASSPLQGLRGNEQFF TGCGCCAGCAGTCCGCTACAGGGGCTTCGGGGGAATGAGCAGTTCTTC
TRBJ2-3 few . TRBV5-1 CASSLAQERDTQYF TGCGCCAGCAGCTTGGCCCAAGAAAGAGATACGCAGTATTTT
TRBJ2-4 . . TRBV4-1 CASSHGGATGRRKNIQYF TGCGCCAGCAGCCACGGGGGGGCGACAGGGCGCAGAAAAAACATTCAGTACTTC
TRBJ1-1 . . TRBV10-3 CAIRDDSSKAFF TGTGCCATCAGGGACGACTCGTCCAAAGCTTTCTTT
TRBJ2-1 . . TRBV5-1 CASSLIGRGALGKNEQFF TGCGCCAGCAGCTTAATCGGTCGAGGGGCTTTGGGTAAGAATGAGCAGTTCTTC
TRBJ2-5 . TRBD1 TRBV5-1 CASSTTRTGLETQYF TGCGCCAGCAGCACAACTAGGACAGGGCTGGAGACCCAGTACTTC
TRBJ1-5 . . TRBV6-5 CARGKRTVLGGQPQHF TGTGCCAGGGGAAAGCGGACAGTTCTAGGGGGTCAGCCCCAGCATTTT
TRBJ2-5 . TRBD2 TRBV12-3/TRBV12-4 CASSSRGAGRYQETQYF TGTGCCAGCAGTTCCCGGGGAGCGGGGAGATACCAAGAGACCCAGTACTTC
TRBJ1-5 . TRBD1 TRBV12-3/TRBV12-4 CASSPTGVHNQPQHF TGTGCCAGCAGCCCGACAGGGGTGCACAATCAGCCCCAGCATTTT
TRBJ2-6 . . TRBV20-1 CSASHSGANVLTF TGCAGTGCTAGTCACTCTGGGGCCAACGTCCTGACTTTC
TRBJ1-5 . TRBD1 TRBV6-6 CASSYNTGAQPQHF TGTGCCAGCAGTTACAACACAGGGGCCCAGCCCCAGCATTTT
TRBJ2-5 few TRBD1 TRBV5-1 CASSLEDRVGETQYF TGCGCCAGCAGCTTGGAGGACAGGGTGGGAGAGACCCAGTACTTC
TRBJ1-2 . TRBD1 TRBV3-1 CASSLRQGYGYTF TGTGCCAGCAGCCTTCGACAGGGCTATGGCTACACCTTC
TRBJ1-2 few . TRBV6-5 CASSRADYGYTF TGTGCCAGCAGTAGGGCAGACTATGGCTACACCTTC
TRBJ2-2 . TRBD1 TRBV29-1 CSVAVPGTGGAGGELFF TGCAGCGTGGCAGTTCCCGGGACAGGGGGCGCAGGCGGGGAGCTGTTTTTT
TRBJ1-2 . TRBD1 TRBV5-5 CASSLIWTGAYNYGYTF TGTGCCAGCAGCTTGATTTGGACAGGGGCCTATAACTATGGCTACACCTTC
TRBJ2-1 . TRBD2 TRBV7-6 CASSKSWASGAYNEQFF TGTGCCAGCAGCAAGAGCTGGGCTAGCGGGGCCTACAATGAGCAGTTCTTC
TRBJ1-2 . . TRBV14 CASSPAAGPASGYTF TGTGCCAGCAGTCCGGCCGCGGGGCCAGCCTCTGGCTACACCTTC
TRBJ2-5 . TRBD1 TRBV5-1 CASSFDRGRYNQETQYF TGCGCCAGCAGCTTTGACAGGGGACGGTACAATCAGGAGACCCAGTACTTC
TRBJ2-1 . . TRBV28 CASSPLGQGGNEQFF TGTGCCAGCAGTCCCCTGGGGCAGGGGGGCAATGAGCAGTTCTTC
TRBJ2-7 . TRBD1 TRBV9 CASSVEQGREQYF TGTGCCAGCAGCGTGGAACAGGGGCGCGAGCAGTACTTC
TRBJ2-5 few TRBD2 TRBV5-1 CASSLDLAGAQETQYF TGCGCCAGCAGCTTGGATCTAGCGGGGGCCCAAGAGACCCAGTACTTC
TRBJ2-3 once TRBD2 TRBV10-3 CAISADGGALDTQYF TGTGCCATCAGTGCTGACGGGGGGGCCTTAGATACGCAGTATTTT
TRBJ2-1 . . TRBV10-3 CAISGASSSYNEQFF TGTGCCATCAGTGGGGCATCTAGCTCCTACAATGAGCAGTTCTTC
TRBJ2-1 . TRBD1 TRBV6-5 CASSYLRGSSYNEQFF TGTGCCAGCAGTTACCTCAGGGGGAGCTCCTACAATGAGCAGTTCTTC
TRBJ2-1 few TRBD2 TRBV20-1 CSARDSSSGSSYNEQFF TGCAGTGCTAGAGATTCTTCTAGCGGGAGCTCCTACAATGAGCAGTTCTTC
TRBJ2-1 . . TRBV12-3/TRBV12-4 CASSPTIADDIYNEQFF TGTGCCAGCAGTCCAACTATCGCTGATGACATCTACAATGAGCAGTTCTTC
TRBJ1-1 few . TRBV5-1 CASSQGSGQQAFF TGCGCCAGCAGCCAGGGCTCGGGGCAACAAGCTTTCTTT
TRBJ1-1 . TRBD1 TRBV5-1 CASSLAGDRVYTEAFF TGCGCCAGCAGCTTGGCTGGGGACAGGGTGTACACTGAAGCTTTCTTT
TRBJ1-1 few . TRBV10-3 CAISEQWNTEAFF TGTGCCATCAGCGAACAATGGAACACTGAAGCTTTCTTT
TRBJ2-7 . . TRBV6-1 CASSAPGRYEQYF TGTGCCAGCAGTGCCCCAGGGAGGTACGAGCAGTACTTC
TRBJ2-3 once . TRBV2 CASRANLADTQYF TGTGCCAGCAGAGCAAATCTGGCGGATACGCAGTATTTT
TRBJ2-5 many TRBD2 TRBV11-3 CASSTRTSGGQETQYF TGTGCCAGCAGCACTAGGACTAGCGGGGGCCAAGAGACCCAGTACTTC
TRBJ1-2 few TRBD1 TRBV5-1 CASSFSSTGTYGYTF TGCGCCAGCAGCTTTTCCTCGACAGGGACCTATGGCTACACCTTC
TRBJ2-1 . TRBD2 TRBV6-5 CASRTSGGTYNEQFF TGTGCCAGCAGGACAAGCGGGGGAACCTACAATGAGCAGTTCTTC